This T cell receptor (beta chain) was captured by sequencing in a study of T cell clones after liver transplantation. Overall study context: Liver transplant recipients had immunosuppression withdrawal attempted within 2 years.

The CDR3 covers 16 residues. V trimming: 0 bases; J trimming: 7 bases; junction bases outside the gene matches: 7. Germline V gene sequence: CDR1 LNHNV, CDR2 YYDKDF (reference sequence). As to this clone: Its specificity is unknown.

Method: immunoSEQ multiplex PCR; TCRdb's copy keeps in-frame clones and lacks some. The sample includes 20,000 to 30,000 clones, around two thirds of them seen just once. The study's findings and limits: A larger donor-reactive than third-party decline suggested partial antigen-specific deletion.

This clonotype was obtained from a human donor who received a liver transplant. This material consisted of CD4+ T cells from blood, taken before liver transplant. V is TRBV15 and J is TRBJ2-2; 8 bases are shared with TRBD2. CDR3 region: CATSREASGFGGELFF. The DNA for the CDR3 is TGTGCCACCAGCAGAGAGGCTAGCGGGTTCGGCGGGGAGCTGTTTTTT.